These 2 T cell receptor beta chains were sequenced from one sample in a study of siplizumab effects on memory and regulatory T cells. TCRdb's table, derived via immunoSEQ multiplex PCR, lists solely in-frame clones and lacks some. Of 100,000 or so clones listed, around 90% are singletons. Sequences were obtained from non-Treg CD4+ T cells sorted from blood. The source is a human donor in good health.

The rearrangement links TRBV7-2 to TRBJ1-3, with TRBD1 matching 8 bases. Germline-derived CDR1 and CDR2 are SGHTA and FQGNSA. The J segment lost 4 bases and the V segment lost 5 bases, leaving 10 bases of the junction unmatched. The CDR3 contains 16 residues. The CDR3 loop reads CASSPGQGRGGNTIYF. Here the CDR3 DNA reads TGTGCCAGCAGCCCCGGACAGGGACGGGGAGGAAACACCATATATTTT.

This chain uses TRBV7-8 with TRBJ2-7, with no clear D. The CDR3 has 14 amino acids. Per the germline V gene, CDR1 is SGHVS and CDR2 is FQNEAQ. V was clipped by 3 bases and J by 0 bases, with 9 bases between them. The CDR3 protein is CASSFEHSSYEQYF. The DNA of the CDR3 is TGTGCCAGCAGCTTCGAACATAGCTCCTACGAGCAGTACTTC.